This T cell receptor (beta chain) was retrieved from a study of blood T cells in healthy people across ages. General observations from the study: With unsorted PBMCs, a conclusive comparison of naive versus antigen-experienced cells was not possible. Diversity estimates drawn from one million T cells were deemed underestimates.

With a J-beta primer mix and a sample-barcoded 5' primer, a second PCR ran 7 to 11 cycles. A template-switch adaptor that had 12 random nucleotides put a tag on each cDNA molecule. TCRdb reanalysed the 5' RACE reads using MiXCR and keeps one entry per CDR3 protein. Of roughly 1,800,000 distinct CDR3 sequences listed, roughly 52% are singletons. A note on this clonotype: Its matching antigen is unknown.

Germline V gives CDR1 PRHDT, CDR2 FYEKMQ (reference sequence). This CDR3 has 13 amino acids. The V gene lost 5 bases and the J gene lost 4 bases, with 10 bases spanning the gap. Sequenced: blood. This receptor was identified in a woman in her 40s in good health. V is TRBV13 and J is TRBJ2-3, with D possibly being TRBD2 (6 bases). CDR3 sequence reads: CASSAGTSDTQYF. CDR3 in DNA: TGTGCCAGCAGCGCGGGGACTTCAGATACGCAGTATTTT.